This TCR beta chain was obtained from a study of blood T cells in healthy people across ages. Study observations and caveats: PBMCs were not sorted, which prevented a conclusive comparison of naive versus antigen-experienced cells. Diversity of TCR beta correlated strongly with naive T cell percentage.

For this clonotype: What it binds is not known.

The donors, healthy Caucasians from Russia, were aged roughly 6 to 95. Using a J-beta primer mix together with a sample-barcoded 5' primer, a second PCR was run for 7 to 11 cycles. A tag from a template-switch adaptor with 12 random nucleotides marked each cDNA molecule. MiXCR, applied by TCRdb to the 5' RACE reads, yields one record per CDR3 protein. Among about 1.8 million distinct CDR3 sequences listed, around 48% were seen once. The source is a middle-aged woman in good health. The sample taken for sequencing was blood.

DNA of the CDR3: TGCGCCAGCAGCCAGTATCTCCGTGCCTCCTACAATGAGCAGTTCTTC. Translation: CASSQYLRASYNEQFF. The chain employs TRBV5-1 and TRBJ2-1; D is unresolved. This CDR3 region has 16 residues. CDR1 is SGHRS and CDR2 is YFSETQ in the germline V gene. The germline V and J ends were trimmed by 4 bases and 0 bases, with 14 bases remaining between them.